Following are 26 T cell receptor beta chains from one sample sequenced in a study of CD8 T cells in ankylosing spondylitis. Using its own MiXCR run on the 5' RACE reads, TCRdb lists one record per CDR3 protein. Of around 27,000 distinct CDR3 sequences detected, roughly 2.5% appear once; the ten largest clones hold about 7.4%. Sequenced input: blood, either unsorted or a sorted T cell fraction (not recorded which). These receptors originate from a female donor with ankylosing spondylitis or in good health (not recorded which).

This clonotype was seen ten or more times. CDR3 sequence reads: CASTSLAGGTGGELFF. The CDR3 region has the DNA TGTGCCAGCACCTCACTAGCGGGGGGGACCGGCGGGGAGCTGTTTTTT. The chain carries TRBV9 and TRBJ2-2, with 13 bases fitting TRBD2. Germline V gives CDR1 SGDLS, CDR2 YYNGEE. The CDR3 runs 16 residues. J was trimmed by 7 bases and V by 6 bases; bases with no gene match: 9. Looking up the rest from reference TRBV9 and TRBJ2-2 gives the full variable domain: DSGVTQTPKHLITATGQRVTLRCSPRSGDLSVYWYQQSLDQGLQFLIQYYNGEERAKGNILERFSAQQFPDLHSELNLSSLELGDSALYFCASTSLAGGTGGELFFGEGSRLTVL.

This clonotype was seen repeatedly, ten times or more. The rearrangement uses TRBV9 and TRBJ2-7, with no clear D. Germline V gene sequence: CDR1 SGDLS, CDR2 YYNGEE. CDR3 length: 14 amino acids. Deletions cut 0 bases from V and 3 bases from J, with 10 bases between. The CDR3 nucleotides are TGTGCCAGCAGCGTAGGTCCTAGAGACTACGAGCAGTACTTC. Protein product: CASSVGPRDYEQYF.

This clonotype was seen at least ten times. V and J are TRBV9 and TRBJ2-2; 9 bases line up with TRBD2. After removal of 4 bases from V and 7 bases from J, the junction contained 8 bases not matched to a gene. This CDR3 has 15 amino acids. Germline CDR1 SGDLS, CDR2 YYNGEE. Here the CDR3 reads CASSLRGGLNGELFF. In nucleotides, the CDR3 is TGTGCCAGCAGCCTGCGGGGGGGCCTGAACGGGGAGCTGTTTTTT.

This clonotype was observed at least ten times. The rearrangement links TRBV9 to TRBJ2-1; 8 bases line up with TRBD1. The CDR3 is made up of 16 amino acids. CDR1 is SGDLS, CDR2 YYNGEE, per germline. Trimming removed 1 base from V and 4 bases from J; junction bases left unmatched: 7. CDR3 DNA: TGTGCCAGCAGCGTAACCGGGACAGGTCTATACAATGAGCAGTTCTTC. Translated, it gives CASSVTGTGLYNEQFF.

This clonotype occurred many times. The chain couples TRBV9 to TRBJ1-3; D is ambiguous. The germline CDR1 and CDR2 sequences are SGDLS and YYNGEE. The CDR3 contains 16 residues. Trimming took 3 bases from V and 1 from J, leaving 14 bases between them. Here the CDR3 reads CASSELPEPSGNTIYF. The CDR3 coding sequence is TGTGCCAGCAGCGAACTTCCGGAGCCGTCTGGAAACACCATATATTTT.

This clonotype was counted ten times or more. The J gene is TRBJ2-7, the V gene TRBV9; 9 bases line up with TRBD2. The V segment lost 3 bases and the J segment 1 base; nucleotides outside the gene matches: 2. Per the germline V gene, CDR1 is SGDLS and CDR2 is YYNGEE. The CDR3 spans 14 residues. In DNA, the CDR3 is TGTGCCAGCAGCGGGCTAGCGGGATCCTACGAGCAGTACTTC. This translates into CASSGLAGSYEQYF.

This clonotype was picked up many times. This chain connects TRBV9 to TRBJ2-2, with 10 bases identical to TRBD2. Per the germline V gene, CDR1 is SGDLS and CDR2 is YYNGEE. The CDR3 has 15 residues. V shed 4 bases and J 6 bases; nucleotides not matched to a gene: 6. In DNA form, the CDR3 reads TGTGCCAGCAGCCTAGCGGGGGTACAAGCCGGGGAGCTGTTTTTT. It translates to CASSLAGVQAGELFF.

This clonotype was counted at least ten times. The genes are TRBV9 and TRBJ2-3, with TRBD1 matching 9 bases. The CDR3 is 17 residues long. Germline V gene data show CDR1 as SGDLS and CDR2 as YYNGEE. V was pared by 3 bases and J by 4 bases, with 12 bases of the junction left unmatched. CDR3 in DNA: TGTGCCAGCAGCGCCCGGGACAGGGACTTTCCAGCAGATACGCAGTATTTT. Translation gives CASSARDRDFPADTQYF.

Sample share makes this clonotype medium-sized. The chain links TRBV9 to TRBJ2-3; D is ambiguous. Germline V lookup: CDR1 SGDLS, CDR2 YYNGEE. The V gene lost 0 bases and the J gene lost 0 bases, with 11 bases spanning the gap. The CDR3 contains 16 residues. CDR3 residues: CASSVGGSTSTDTQYF. As DNA, the CDR3 is TGTGCCAGCAGCGTAGGTGGAAGCACTAGCACAGATACGCAGTATTTT.

Ten or more counts support this clonotype. The V call is TRBV9, the J call TRBJ2-3; D is tentatively TRBD1 or TRBD2 (6 bases each). Germline CDR1 reads SGDLS; CDR2 reads YYNGEE. This CDR3 contains 16 residues. V was clipped by 0 bases and J by 1 base, with 12 bases between them. The CDR3 DNA sequence: TGTGCCAGCAGCGTAGAGGGGGGAGCGGGCACAGATACGCAGTATTTT. It is translated as CASSVEGGAGTDTQYF. Supplemented by reference TRBV9 and TRBJ2-3, the full variable domain reads DSGVTQTPKHLITATGQRVTLRCSPRSGDLSVYWYQQSLDQGLQFLIQYYNGEERAKGNILERFSAQQFPDLHSELNLSSLELGDSALYFCASSVEGGAGTDTQYFGPGTRLTVL.

This clonotype has at least ten counts. V usage is TRBV9 and J usage is TRBJ1-5; 9 positions match TRBD1. The CDR3 loop spans 15 amino acids. With 4 bases clipped from V and 5 bases from J, the junction kept 7 bases outside the gene matches. Germline V gene lookup returns CDR1 SGDLS and CDR2 YYNGEE. The chain's CDR3 is CASSTGQGSHQPQHF. CDR3 bases: TGTGCCAGCAGCACCGGACAGGGGTCGCATCAGCCCCAGCATTTT.

This clonotype was seen repeatedly, ten times or more. The chain couples TRBV9 to TRBJ2-7; TRBD2 matches at 13 bases. The V gene end was trimmed by 2 bases and the J gene end by 6 bases; junction bases not matched to a gene: 14. The CDR3 sequence is 18 residues long. The germline V gene has CDR1 SGDLS and CDR2 YYNGEE. The CDR3 is CASSVGTSGIGDFSEQYF. The CDR3, as DNA: TGTGCCAGCAGCGTTGGGACTAGCGGGATTGGGGATTTTAGCGAGCAGTACTTC. The whole variable domain, remainder taken from reference TRBV9 and TRBJ2-7, is DSGVTQTPKHLITATGQRVTLRCSPRSGDLSVYWYQQSLDQGLQFLIQYYNGEERAKGNILERFSAQQFPDLHSELNLSSLELGDSALYFCASSVGTSGIGDFSEQYFGPGTRLTVT.

Many counts were recorded for this clonotype. The V and J genes are TRBV9 and TRBJ2-3; D is perhaps TRBD2 (5 bases). V lost 3 bases and J 2 bases, leaving 10 bases between the germline ends. This CDR3 region has 14 residues. Per germline, CDR1 SGDLS and CDR2 YYNGEE. In DNA, the CDR3 is TGTGCCAGCAGCGCGAGCGGATACACAGATACGCAGTATTTT. Translated, it gives CASSASGYTDTQYF.

This clonotype was picked up many times. The gene calls are TRBV9 and TRBJ2-5, with 14 bases that match TRBD2. This CDR3 spans 16 amino acids. Germline-derived CDR1 and CDR2 are SGDLS and YYNGEE. Trimming at V came to 0 bases and at J to 6 bases, leaving 4 bases not matched to a gene. CDR3 bases: TGTGCCAGCAGCGTAGCCGGGACTAGCGGGGGTCAGACCCAGTACTTC. Amino acids: CASSVAGTSGGQTQYF.

This clonotype was picked up many times. The rearrangement uses TRBV9 and TRBJ1-1; TRBD1 matches at 7 bases. This CDR3 has 15 residues. Germline lookup yields CDR1 SGDLS and CDR2 YYNGEE. Trimming took 3 bases from V and 1 from J; bases not matched to a gene: 6. The CDR3 DNA is TGTGCCAGCAGCGACCAGACAGGGTCGAACACTGAAGCTTTCTTT. Translated, it gives CASSDQTGSNTEAFF. Full variable domain (outside the CDR3, taken from reference TRBV9 and TRBJ1-1): DSGVTQTPKHLITATGQRVTLRCSPRSGDLSVYWYQQSLDQGLQFLIQYYNGEERAKGNILERFSAQQFPDLHSELNLSSLELGDSALYFCASSDQTGSNTEAFFGQGTRLTVV.

This clonotype was detected many times. The chain has TRBV9 and TRBJ2-2; 7 bases are a match to TRBD1. Germline V CDR1 and CDR2: SGDLS, YYNGEE. Trimming removed 0 bases from V and 4 bases from J; junction bases left unmatched: 6. This CDR3 comprises 16 residues. CDR3 bases: TGTGCCAGCAGCGTAGAGAGGGGGCATGTCACCGGGGAGCTGTTTTTT. It encodes CASSVERGHVTGELFF.

This clonotype was recorded many times. The V and J genes are TRBV9 and TRBJ2-1, with 8 bases identical to TRBD1. The CDR3 is made up of 14 amino acids. Germline CDR1 is SGDLS and CDR2 is YYNGEE. V lost 0 bases, J lost 8 bases, and 4 bases stayed unmatched. This CDR3 is CASSVGQGFYEQFF. The CDR3 coding sequence is TGTGCCAGCAGCGTAGGACAGGGGTTCTATGAGCAGTTCTTC.

The sample holds many counts of this clonotype. The V and J genes are TRBV9 and TRBJ2-5; 9 bases align to TRBD2. The CDR3 has 16 residues. The V and J ends lost 0 bases and 1 base, in that order; junction bases with no gene match: 4. The germline gives CDR1 SGDLS, CDR2 YYNGEE. The CDR3 coding sequence is TGTGCCAGCAGCGTAGTTAGCGGGGGACCCCAAGAGACCCAGTACTTC. Amino acids: CASSVVSGGPQETQYF.

This clonotype was picked up many times. The V gene is TRBV9, the J gene TRBJ1-5; no firm D call. The CDR3 sequence is 14 residues long. Per the germline V gene, CDR1 is SGDLS and CDR2 is YYNGEE. Trimming stripped 4 bases from V and 6 bases from J, with 14 bases between. Here the CDR3 reads CASSKAGGGQPQHF. The CDR3 DNA follows: TGTGCCAGCAGCAAAGCGGGTGGCGGTCAGCCCCAGCATTTT.

This clonotype was seen ten or more times. The chain is built from TRBV9 and TRBJ2-2; TRBD2 matches at 12 bases. Germline CDR1 reads SGDLS; CDR2 reads YYNGEE. V was clipped by 3 bases and J by 5 bases; unmatched bases: 11. The CDR3 length is 18 residues. The CDR3 coding sequence is TGTGCCAGCAGCGAGCTTCCTAGCGGGGGGGCGGGGACCGGGGAGCTGTTTTTT. This encodes CASSELPSGGAGTGELFF.

This clonotype was detected ten times or more. The CDR3 loop reads CASSVGGTRELFF. The CDR3, as DNA: TGTGCCAGCAGCGTAGGGGGGACTCGAGAGCTGTTTTTT. The chain links TRBV9 to TRBJ2-2; TRBD2 is a possible D gene (6 bases). Trimming took off 0 bases at V and 11 bases at J, with 11 bases between the two ends. Germline V gene lookup returns CDR1 SGDLS and CDR2 YYNGEE. The CDR3 spans 13 residues.

This clonotype appeared many times. The chain links TRBV9 to TRBJ2-7; 13 bases line up with TRBD2. The CDR3 consists of 15 residues. The germline V gene has CDR1 SGDLS and CDR2 YYNGEE. The junction had 4 bases not matched to a gene; V was cut back by 3 bases and J by 4 bases. CDR3 protein: CASSAGLAGVYEQYF. CDR3 sequence (DNA): TGTGCCAGCAGCGCCGGACTAGCGGGAGTTTACGAGCAGTACTTC.

Ten or more counts support this clonotype. The CDR3 nucleotides are TGTGCCAGCAGCAGAGGGGGGGACCCCAGCTCCTACGAGCAGTACTTC. The encoded protein is CASSRGGDPSSYEQYF. The V and J genes are TRBV9 and TRBJ2-7; a possible D gene is TRBD2 (7 bases). The CDR3 loop spans 16 amino acids. Germline lookup yields CDR1 SGDLS and CDR2 YYNGEE. V lost 4 bases to trimming and J lost 0 bases, with 17 bases between them.

This clonotype has ten or more counts. The rearrangement links TRBV9 to TRBJ2-7; 7 positions agree with TRBD2. Germline V gene sequence: CDR1 SGDLS, CDR2 YYNGEE. Trimming took 0 bases from V and 7 from J; bases not matched to a gene: 7. CDR3 size: 14 residues. CDR3 DNA sequence: TGTGCCAGCAGCGTAGAGTTGGAGCGGGGAGAGCAGTACTTC. Encoded protein: CASSVELERGEQYF.

This clonotype was counted ten times or more. The rearrangement joins TRBV9 to TRBJ2-3; 7 bases align to TRBD2. Losses at the gene ends were 2 bases for V and 3 bases for J; bases not matched to a gene: 12. CDR3 length: 17 residues. CDR1 and CDR2 from the germline V gene are SGDLS and YYNGEE. As DNA, the CDR3 is TGTGCCAGCAGCGTTTCTACCGGTGCGGGAGTTACAGATACGCAGTATTTT. Translated, it gives CASSVSTGAGVTDTQYF.

There are many counts of this clonotype. CDR3 in DNA: TGTGCCAGCAGCGTCCAGTCAGCGATTAGCACAGATACGCAGTATTTT. As protein: CASSVQSAISTDTQYF. The chain has TRBV9 and TRBJ2-3; D is uncertain. The CDR3 runs to 16 residues. The V and J ends lost 2 bases and 0 bases respectively, with 13 bases between them. Looked up from germline, CDR1 is SGDLS and CDR2 is YYNGEE.